A selection of T cell receptor beta chains follows, all from one sample in a study of cytomegalovirus exposure and HLA in healthy donors. Sequencing used immunoSEQ multiplex PCR; TCRdb keeps in-frame clones, though not all of them. The sample comprises approximately 150,000 clones, 82% of which are singletons, and approximately 5.7% rests with the top ten. The sample consisted of PBMCs. The receptors originated from a man under 40 in good health and CMV-seropositive. CDR3s include the opening cysteine and the closing phenylalanine or tryptophan. D genes are given only for firm matches. Only some rows state a clone size, as once, few, many or a class for expanded clones.

12	NA	TRBV28	TRBJ1-5	NA	TGTGCCAGCAGTTGGGGGGGGCAGCCCCAGCATTTT	CASSWGGQPQHF
15	NA	TRBV7-9	TRBJ1-1	NA	TGTGCCAGCAGCTTAGTCCCCAGGGCGAACACTGAAGCTTTCTTT	CASSLVPRANTEAFF
16	NA	TRBV28	TRBJ2-4	NA	TGTGCCAGCACCGCAAACAGGGCTCGAGCCAAAAACATTCAGTACTTC	CASTANRARAKNIQYF
15	NA	TRBV7-6	TRBJ2-7	TRBD2	TGTGCCAGCAGCGCCGGGATAGCGGGAGTCCCCGAGCAGTACTTC	CASSAGIAGVPEQYF
14	NA	TRBV7-9	TRBJ2-7	NA	TGTGCCAGCAGCTTAGCCGGCCAGGCCTACGAGCAGTACTTC	CASSLAGQAYEQYF
15	NA	TRBV5-1	TRBJ2-6	NA	TGCGCCAGCAGCTGGCCCTCCTCTGGGGCCAACGTCCTGACTTTC	CASSWPSSGANVLTF
15	NA	TRBV6-6	TRBJ2-7	TRBD2	TGTGCCAGCAGTTACTCGAGGGAGGGGCCCTACGAGCAGTACTTC	CASSYSREGPYEQYF
16	NA	TRBV5-1	TRBJ2-2	NA	TGCGCCAGCAGCTTGACCCTAGGATCGAACACCGGGGAGCTGTTTTTT	CASSLTLGSNTGELFF
16	NA	TRBV29-1	TRBJ2-3	TRBD1	TGCAGCGTTGAAGGGTCCGGGACAGGGCTGGGAGATACGCAGTATTTT	CSVEGSGTGLGDTQYF
13	NA	TRBV29-1	TRBJ2-5	TRBD2	TGCAGCGCGGAGCGGGGGCTCCGGGAGACCCAGTACTTC	CSAERGLRETQYF
13	NA	TRBV5-8	TRBJ1-2	TRBD1	TGTGCCAGCAGCTTTACAGGGGTCTATGGCTACACCTTC	CASSFTGVYGYTF
12	once	TRBV4-1	TRBJ1-6	NA	TGCGCCAGCAGCCCCCTCGGTTCACCCCTCCACTTT	CASSPLGSPLHF
13	NA	TRBV30	TRBJ1-5	TRBD1	TGTGCCTGGAAACAGGGGAAAGATCAGCCCCAGCATTTT	CAWKQGKDQPQHF
18	NA	TRBV18	TRBJ1-4	TRBD1	TGTGCCAGCTCTTTAGCCGGGACAGGGGCCTTGATTGGTGAAAAACTGTTTTTT	CASSLAGTGALIGEKLFF
14	NA	TRBV27	TRBJ2-1	TRBD1	TGTGCCAGCAGTTGGGACAGGGGGCTGAATGAGCAGTTCTTC	CASSWDRGLNEQFF
14	once	TRBV5-1	TRBJ1-1	TRBD1	TGCGCCAGCAGCTTATCAGGGGGAGTCACTGAAGCTTTCTTT	CASSLSGGVTEAFF
15	NA	TRBV6-1	TRBJ2-3	TRBD2	TGTGCCAGCAGTGAAGCGCTAGCGGGGGCAGATACGCAGTATTTT	CASSEALAGADTQYF
18	once	TRBV10-2	TRBJ2-3	TRBD2	TGCGCCAGCAGTGAGTCATTGGGTAGCGGGGGCCGCACAGATACGCAGTATTTT	CASSESLGSGGRTDTQYF
15	NA	TRBV9	TRBJ2-3	TRBD2	TGTGCCAGCAGCATCGGACTAGCGGGGTCAGATACGCAGTATTTT	CASSIGLAGSDTQYF